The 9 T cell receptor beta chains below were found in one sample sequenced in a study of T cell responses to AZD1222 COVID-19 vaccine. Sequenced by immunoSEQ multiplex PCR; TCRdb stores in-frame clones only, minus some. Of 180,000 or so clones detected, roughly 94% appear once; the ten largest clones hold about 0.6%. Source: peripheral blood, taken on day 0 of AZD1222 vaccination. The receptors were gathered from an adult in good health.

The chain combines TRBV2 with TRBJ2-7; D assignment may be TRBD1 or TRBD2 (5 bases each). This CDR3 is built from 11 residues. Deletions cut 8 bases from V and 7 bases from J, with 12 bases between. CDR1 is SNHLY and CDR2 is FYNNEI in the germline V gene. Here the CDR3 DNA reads TGTGCCAGCCGGGACGGTCGGGAGCAGTACTTC. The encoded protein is CASRDGREQYF.

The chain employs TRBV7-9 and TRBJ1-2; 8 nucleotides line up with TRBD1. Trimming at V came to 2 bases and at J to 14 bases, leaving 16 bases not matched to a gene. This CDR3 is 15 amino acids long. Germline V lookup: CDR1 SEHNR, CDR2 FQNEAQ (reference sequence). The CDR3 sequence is CASSLSRTGPPWVTF. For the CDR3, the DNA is TGTGCCAGCAGCTTAAGTAGGACAGGGCCCCCTTGGGTGACCTTC.

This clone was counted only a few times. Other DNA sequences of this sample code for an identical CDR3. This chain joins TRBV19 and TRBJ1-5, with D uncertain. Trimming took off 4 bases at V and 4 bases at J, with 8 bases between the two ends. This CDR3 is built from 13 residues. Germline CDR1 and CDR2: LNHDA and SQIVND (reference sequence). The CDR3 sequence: CASSKSGNQPQHF. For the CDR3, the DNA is TGTGCCAGTAGTAAATCAGGAAATCAGCCCCAGCATTTT.

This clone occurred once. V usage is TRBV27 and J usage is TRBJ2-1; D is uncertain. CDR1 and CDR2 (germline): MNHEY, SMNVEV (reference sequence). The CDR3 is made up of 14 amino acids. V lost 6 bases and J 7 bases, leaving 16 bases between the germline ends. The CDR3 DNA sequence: TGTGCCAGCAGCCATGACTCCGGGTTTAATGAGCAGTTCTTC. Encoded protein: CASSHDSGFNEQFF.

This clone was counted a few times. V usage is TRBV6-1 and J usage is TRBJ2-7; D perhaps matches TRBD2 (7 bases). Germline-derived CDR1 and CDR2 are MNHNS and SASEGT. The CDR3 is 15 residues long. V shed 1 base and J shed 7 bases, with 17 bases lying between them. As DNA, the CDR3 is TGTGCCAGCAGTGAAGTCGGGGGGCGCCGGTGGGAGCAGTACTTC. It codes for CASSEVGGRRWEQYF.

The CDR3 bases are TGTGCCAGCAGCGTCCGGGACAGGAACACCGGGGAGCTGTTTTTT. As protein: CASSVRDRNTGELFF. V usage is TRBV7-9 and J usage is TRBJ2-2; 7 nucleotides align to TRBD1. CDR1 is SEHNR and CDR2 is FQNEAQ in the germline V gene (reference sequence). The CDR3 is made up of 15 amino acids. The junction had 4 bases not matched to a gene; V was cut back by 5 bases and J by 1 base.

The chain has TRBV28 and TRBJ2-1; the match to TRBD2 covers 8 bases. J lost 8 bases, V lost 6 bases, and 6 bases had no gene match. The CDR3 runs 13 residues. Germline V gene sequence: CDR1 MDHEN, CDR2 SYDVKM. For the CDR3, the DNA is TGTGCCAGCAGAGTTGGACTAGCCCATGAGCAGTTCTTC. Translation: CASRVGLAHEQFF.

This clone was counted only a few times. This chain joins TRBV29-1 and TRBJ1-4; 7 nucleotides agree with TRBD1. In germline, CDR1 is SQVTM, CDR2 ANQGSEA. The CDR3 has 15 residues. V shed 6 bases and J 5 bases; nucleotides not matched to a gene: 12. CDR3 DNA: TGCAGCGTCCAACCCCGGCCAGGGGGGAATGAAAAACTGTTTTTT. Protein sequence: CSVQPRPGGNEKLFF.

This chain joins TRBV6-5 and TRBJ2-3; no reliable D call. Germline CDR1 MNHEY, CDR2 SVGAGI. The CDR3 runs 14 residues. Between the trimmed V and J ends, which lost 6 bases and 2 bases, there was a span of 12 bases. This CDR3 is CASRKTANTDTQYF. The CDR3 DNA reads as TGTGCCAGCAGAAAGACCGCAAACACAGATACGCAGTATTTT.